Included here is one T cell receptor (beta chain) sequence, with context. The antigen remains unidentified. This sample was included in a study of blood T cells in healthy people across ages. Overall study results and limits: Getting older went along with TCR beta diversity per million T cells dropping roughly linearly. Considered underestimates were the diversity estimates obtained from one million T cells.

Germline V gene data show CDR1 as MNHEY and CDR2 as SVGAGI. The CDR3 length is 15 residues. The V end was cut by 5 bases, the J end by 0 bases, with 13 bases between. PBMCs were isolated at a quantity of at least 6 million per sample. The authors ran a second PCR of about 6 to 12 cycles using a sample-barcoded 5' primer and a J-beta primer mix. TCRdb called the 5' RACE reads again in MiXCR, with one record for every CDR3 protein. The repertoire has some 1,800,000 distinct CDR3 sequences, about 39% of them found once; the top ten carry roughly 23%. Material for sequencing was blood. The J gene is TRBJ1-1, the V gene TRBV6-5, with no clear D. The TCR originated in a human donor in good health. CDR3 residues: CASSKTRKVNTEAFF. The CDR3 DNA reads as TGTGCCAGCAGTAAGACAAGGAAGGTGAACACTGAAGCTTTCTTT.